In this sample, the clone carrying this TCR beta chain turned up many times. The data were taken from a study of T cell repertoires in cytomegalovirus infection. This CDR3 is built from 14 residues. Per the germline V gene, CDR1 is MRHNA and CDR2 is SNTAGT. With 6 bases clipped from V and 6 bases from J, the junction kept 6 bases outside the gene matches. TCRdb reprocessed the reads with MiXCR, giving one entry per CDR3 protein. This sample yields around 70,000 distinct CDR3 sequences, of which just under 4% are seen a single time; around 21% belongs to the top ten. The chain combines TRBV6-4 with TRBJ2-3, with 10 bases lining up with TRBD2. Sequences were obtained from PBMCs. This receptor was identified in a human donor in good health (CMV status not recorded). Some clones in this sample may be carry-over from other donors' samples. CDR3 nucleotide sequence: TGTGCCAGCAGCGAAGCGGGGGGGCACGATACGCAGTATTTT. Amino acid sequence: CASSEAGGHDTQYF.